A single sample is the source of the 9 T cell receptor beta chains below, sequenced in a study of T cell changes during pregnancy in multiple sclerosis. Clones were sequenced by immunoSEQ multiplex PCR, and TCRdb holds only the in-frame ones, with some missing. The sample shows about 79,000 clones, under 95% of them seen only once. The sequencing used CD4+ T cells from peripheral blood mononuclear cells, collected in the second trimester of pregnancy. The receptors come from a female donor with multiple sclerosis, enrolled in a pregnancy study.

This rearrangement joins TRBV4-1 to TRBJ1-1; TRBD1 is a possible D gene (5 bases). The germline V and J ends were trimmed by 1 base and 0 bases, with 9 bases remaining between them. This CDR3 comprises 15 residues. Germline CDR1 and CDR2: MGHRA and YSYEKL. The CDR3 sequence: CASSQGQSMNTEAFF. CDR3 in DNA: TGCGCCAGCAGCCAAGGACAGTCCATGAACACTGAAGCTTTCTTT.

The DNA of the CDR3 is TGCGCCAGCACACTTGAAGAGACCCAGTACTTC. It is translated as CASTLEETQYF. J is TRBJ2-5 and V is TRBV5-1; unclear D gene. The CDR3 loop spans 11 amino acids. The germline V gene encodes CDR1 SGHRS and CDR2 YFSETQ. The germline V and J ends were trimmed by 6 bases and 3 bases, with 6 bases remaining between them.

J is TRBJ1-2 and V is TRBV19; a possible D gene is TRBD1 (6 bases). This CDR3 contains 15 residues. Per the germline V gene, CDR1 is LNHDA and CDR2 is SQIVND (reference sequence). Trimming took off 7 bases at V and 7 bases at J, with 22 bases between the two ends. This CDR3 reads CASTDSQGRPGGYTF. CDR3 bases: TGTGCCAGTACCGATAGTCAGGGGCGCCCCGGTGGCTACACCTTC.

In this sample, this clone turned up once. This same CDR3 is encoded by further DNA sequences in the sample. This rearrangement joins TRBV7-2 to TRBJ1-2, with 8 bases lining up with TRBD1. J was trimmed by 5 bases and V by 1 base; bases with no gene match: 0. The CDR3 loop spans 13 amino acids. Germline CDR1 SGHTA, CDR2 FQGNSA. CDR3 coding DNA: TGTGCCAGCAGCTTAGACAGGGGGTATGGCTACACCTTC. Translation gives CASSLDRGYGYTF.

CDR3 residues: CASSPSGAGANVLTF. In DNA, the CDR3 is TGTGCCAGCAGCCCCAGCGGCGCTGGGGCCAACGTCCTGACTTTC. The rearrangement links TRBV7-2 to TRBJ2-6, with D tentatively TRBD2 (5 bases). V lost 5 bases and J lost 2, with 10 bases in between. This CDR3 contains 15 residues. Germline CDR1 reads SGHTA; CDR2 reads FQGNSA.

This chain joins TRBV4-1 and TRBJ2-3; D gene uncertain. This CDR3 has 13 residues. The V end was cut by 5 bases, the J end by 1 base, with 7 bases between. Germline CDR1 MGHRA, CDR2 YSYEKL. The CDR3 protein is CASSAQGTDTQYF. The CDR3 DNA is TGCGCCAGCAGCGCACAAGGCACAGATACGCAGTATTTT.

The rearrangement uses TRBV6-1 and TRBJ1-3; D unclear. Between the trimmed V and J ends, which lost 2 bases and 0 bases, there was a span of 14 bases. The germline gives CDR1 MNHNS, CDR2 SASEGT. This CDR3 contains 17 residues. The DNA of the CDR3 is TGTGCCAGCAGTGAAAGGGAGGGCCGCCGCTCTGGAAACACCATATATTTT. Its protein product is CASSEREGRRSGNTIYF.

This chain joins TRBV5-1 and TRBJ2-2; D remains unclear. CDR1 is SGHRS, CDR2 YFSETQ, per germline. V gave up 0 bases and J gave up 1 base, with 7 bases separating them. The CDR3 runs 15 residues. CDR3 amino acids: CASSLVVGNTGELFF. The CDR3 DNA is TGCGCCAGCAGCTTGGTAGTCGGGAACACCGGGGAGCTGTTTTTT.

This clone was observed a handful of times. The chain couples TRBV27 to TRBJ1-5; possible D gene TRBD1, 6 bases. Trimming stripped 2 bases from V and 0 bases from J, with 17 bases between. CDR1 is MNHEY, CDR2 SMNVEV, per germline (reference sequence). This CDR3 region has 18 residues. The CDR3 region is CASSLQKPGGSSNQPQHF. CDR3 coding DNA: TGTGCCAGCAGTTTACAAAAACCGGGGGGCTCTAGCAATCAGCCCCAGCATTTT.